This TCR beta chain was observed in a study of blood T cells in healthy people across ages. Study-wide points: Researchers said unsorted PBMCs prevented a conclusive naive versus antigen-experienced comparison. Strongly correlated with naive T cell percentage was TCR beta diversity. Among long-lived donors, naive CD4+ cells were more numerous and diversity higher than in aged donors.

A second roughly 6 to 11 cycle PCR used barcoded and J-beta primers. One entry per CDR3 protein results from TCRdb running MiXCR on the 5' RACE reads. The sample holds around 1.5 million distinct CDR3 sequences; roughly a third are singletons and the top ten take 11%. On this clonotype itself: Its antigen remains unknown.

CDR1 and CDR2 from the germline V gene are SQVTM and ANQGSEA. V was pared by 7 bases and J by 6 bases, with 19 bases of the junction left unmatched. CDR3 length equals 16 residues. The genes are TRBV29-1 and TRBJ2-3; 7 positions match TRBD2. The clonotype originates from a woman in her 30s in good health. The sequenced material came from blood. CDR3 sequence: CSGSSWFAGEVDTQYF. The CDR3 coding sequence is TGCAGCGGATCATCGTGGTTCGCGGGGGAAGTGGATACGCAGTATTTT.